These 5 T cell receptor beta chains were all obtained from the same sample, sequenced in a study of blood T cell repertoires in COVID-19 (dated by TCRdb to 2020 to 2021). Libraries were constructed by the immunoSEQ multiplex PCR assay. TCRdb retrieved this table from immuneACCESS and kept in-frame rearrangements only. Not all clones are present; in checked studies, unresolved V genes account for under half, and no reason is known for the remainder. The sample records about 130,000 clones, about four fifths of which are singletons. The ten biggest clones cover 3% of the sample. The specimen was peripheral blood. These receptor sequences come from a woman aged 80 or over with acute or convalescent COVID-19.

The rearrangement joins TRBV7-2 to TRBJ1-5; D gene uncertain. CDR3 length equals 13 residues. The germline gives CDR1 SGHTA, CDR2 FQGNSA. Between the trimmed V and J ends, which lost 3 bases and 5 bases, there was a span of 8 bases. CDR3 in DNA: TGTGCCAGCAGCTTTTACATGGATCAGCCCCAGCATTTT. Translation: CASSFYMDQPQHF.

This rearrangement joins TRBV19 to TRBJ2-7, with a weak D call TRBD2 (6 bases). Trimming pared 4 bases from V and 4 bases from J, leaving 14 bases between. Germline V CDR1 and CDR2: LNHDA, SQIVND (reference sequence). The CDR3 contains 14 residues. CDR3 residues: CASSNRDSVYEQYF. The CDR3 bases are TGTGCCAGTAGTAACCGGGACTCTGTATACGAGCAGTACTTC.

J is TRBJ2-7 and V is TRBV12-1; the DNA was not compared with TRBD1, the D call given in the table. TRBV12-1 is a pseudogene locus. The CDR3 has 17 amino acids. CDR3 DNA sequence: TGTGCCAGCAGCTTCAACTCCGGACCAAAGGGGACCTACGAGCAGTACTTC. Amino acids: CASSFNSGPKGTYEQYF.

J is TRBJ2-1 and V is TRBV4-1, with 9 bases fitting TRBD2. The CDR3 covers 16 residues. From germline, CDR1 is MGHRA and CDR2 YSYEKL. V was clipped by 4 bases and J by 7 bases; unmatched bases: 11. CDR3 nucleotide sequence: TGCGCCAGCAGCCTTACCCTCGGGACTAGCATAAATGAGCAGTTCTTC. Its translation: CASSLTLGTSINEQFF.

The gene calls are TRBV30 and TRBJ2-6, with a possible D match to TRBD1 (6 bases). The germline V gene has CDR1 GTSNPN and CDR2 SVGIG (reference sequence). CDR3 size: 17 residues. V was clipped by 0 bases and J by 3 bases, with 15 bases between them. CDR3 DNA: TGTGCCTGGAGTGTACGCACAGGGATGGTTGGGGCCAACGTCCTGACTTTC. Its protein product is CAWSVRTGMVGANVLTF. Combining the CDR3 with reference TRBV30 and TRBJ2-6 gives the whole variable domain SQTIHQWPATLVQPVGSPLSLECTVEGTSNPNLYWYRQAAGRGLQLLFYSVGIGQISSEVPQNLSASRPQDRQFILSSKKLLLSDSGFYLCAWSVRTGMVGANVLTFGAGSRLTVL.